A selection of T cell receptor beta chains follows, all from one sample in a study of T cell responses to AZD1222 COVID-19 vaccine. Repertoires were generated with immunoSEQ multiplex PCR, while TCRdb's copy carries only in-frame clones and drops some. The sample has 95,000 to 150,000 clones; 92% are singletons. Source: peripheral blood, taken on day 0 of AZD1222 vaccination. These TCRs come from an adult in good health. Both conserved end residues are part of each CDR3. D genes are given only for firm matches. Expanded clones are given a class, and other clones once, few, many or no size at all.

TRBV6-5,TRBJ1-4,.,.,14,TGTGCCAGCATGGAGGGCCAGGGGAATGAAAAACTGTTTTTT,CASMEGQGNEKLFF
TRBV7-9,TRBJ2-1,.,.,16,TGTGCCAGCAGCTTAGCGTACGGGATCTCCTACAATGAGCAGTTCTTC,CASSLAYGISYNEQFF
TRBV3-1/TRBV3-2,TRBJ2-7,few,.,15,TGTGCCAGCAGCCAAGAGAGACTACCCCCCTACGAGCAGTACTTC,CASSQERLPPYEQYF
TRBV5-6,TRBJ1-5,once,.,18,TGTGCCAGCAGCTCCGGGGACGATCTGGATCATAGCAATCAGCCCCAGCATTTT,CASSSGDDLDHSNQPQHF
TRBV25-1,TRBJ2-7,.,TRBD1,15,TGTGCCAGCAGTTCGGGACAGGGAGCTATCTACGAGCAGTACTTC,CASSSGQGAIYEQYF
TRBV5-1,TRBJ2-2,.,TRBD1,15,TGCGCCAGCAGCTCCGGGACAGTGAACACCGGGGAGCTGTTTTTT,CASSSGTVNTGELFF
TRBV5-6,TRBJ2-6,.,TRBD1,18,TGTGCCAGCCGCACGGACAGGGATTTCCTCTCTGGGGCCAACGTCCTGACTTTC,CASRTDRDFLSGANVLTF
TRBV2,TRBJ2-3,.,.,15,TGTGCCAGCGATGGGGACCAAGGGAAGACAGATACGCAGTATTTT,CASDGDQGKTDTQYF
TRBV6-2/TRBV6-3,TRBJ2-5,.,.,16,TGTGCCAGCAGTGCCTTCAAGGACGGAGGCCCATGGACCCAGTACTTC,CASSAFKDGGPWTQYF
TRBV5-4,TRBJ2-7,.,.,15,TGTGCCAGCAGCTTGGGTGACCACTGGGCCTACGAGCAGTACTTC,CASSLGDHWAYEQYF
TRBV7-9,TRBJ1-5,.,TRBD1,15,TGTGCCAGCAGCCCGGGGGAGGGACAGACTCAGCCCCAGCATTTT,CASSPGEGQTQPQHF
TRBV27,TRBJ2-3,.,TRBD1,15,TGTGCCAGCAGTTTACGGACAGGCGGTTCGGATACGCAGTATTTT,CASSLRTGGSDTQYF
TRBV6-5,TRBJ2-1,.,.,14,TGTGCCAGCAGGAGGGGGGGCACGGACAATGAGCAGTTCTTC,CASRRGGTDNEQFF
TRBV6-2/TRBV6-3,TRBJ1-5,.,TRBD1,15,TGTGCCAGCAGCCCCGGACAGGGTGGCAATCAGCCCCAGCATTTT,CASSPGQGGNQPQHF
TRBV13,TRBJ2-7,.,TRBD2,15,TGTGCCAGCAGCTCCCGGGCAGCGGGGGGCTACGAGCAGTACTTC,CASSSRAAGGYEQYF
TRBV5-1,TRBJ1-2,.,TRBD1,15,TGCGCCAGCAGCTCAGGCGATCAGGGGGGCTATGGCTACACCTTC,CASSSGDQGGYGYTF
TRBV18,TRBJ1-1,.,TRBD1,14,TGTGCCACCACGACGACAGGGGCTTACACTGAAGCTTTCTTT,CATTTTGAYTEAFF
TRBV4-3,TRBJ1-4,.,TRBD1,16,TGCGCCAGCAGCCCAAGGCACGACAGGGGGAACGAAAAACTGTTTTTT,CASSPRHDRGNEKLFF
TRBV4-3,TRBJ2-5,.,.,15,TGCGCCAGCAGCCAAGACCCCGGGAGCCAAGAGACCCAGTACTTC,CASSQDPGSQETQYF
TRBV11-3,TRBJ2-5,.,TRBD2,16,TGTGCCAGCAGCCCAAGAGCGGGGGCGACACAAGAGACCCAGTACTTC,CASSPRAGATQETQYF
TRBV5-1,TRBJ1-1,.,TRBD1,16,TGCGCCAGCAGCCACGATGGACAGGGTCAGAACACTGAAGCTTTCTTT,CASSHDGQGQNTEAFF
TRBV7-9,TRBJ2-7,once,.,15,TGTGCCAGCAGCTCGGACAGACCTACGGGGTACGAGCAGTACTTC,CASSSDRPTGYEQYF
TRBV6-1,TRBJ1-2,.,.,12,TGTGCCAGCAGTGAGAGAACCCATGGCTACACCTTC,CASSERTHGYTF
TRBV28,TRBJ1-2,.,TRBD1,13,TGTGCCAGCGGGACAGGGTGGGCCTATGGCTACACCTTC,CASGTGWAYGYTF
TRBV11-2,TRBJ1-2,.,TRBD1,20,TGTGCCAGCAGCTTAGAATGGCCCCGGGACAGGGGTTCTTCTAACTATGGCTACACCTTC,CASSLEWPRDRGSSNYGYTF
TRBV4-3,TRBJ1-1,.,TRBD1,16,TGCGCCAGCAGCCAAGAACCAGGGGGAACGGACACTGAAGCTTTCTTT,CASSQEPGGTDTEAFF
TRBV2,TRBJ1-6,.,.,14,TGTGCCAGCGCGGAGAGCTCCTATAATTCACCCCTCCACTTT,CASAESSYNSPLHF
TRBV18,TRBJ2-4,.,.,18,TGTGCCAGCTCACCACCGAATGCGGCAATCCTAGCCAAAAACATTCAGTACTTC,CASSPPNAAILAKNIQYF
TRBV27,TRBJ2-7,.,.,15,TGTGCCAGCAGTTTAACAAGCAGGGGTACCTACGAGCAGTACTTC,CASSLTSRGTYEQYF
TRBV6-6,TRBJ2-1,.,.,16,TGTGCCAGCAGTTACAACCCAGGGGCATCCTACAATGAGCAGTTCTTC,CASSYNPGASYNEQFF
TRBV4-3,TRBJ2-5,.,TRBD1,12,TGCGCCAGAGGGGGACAGGGAGGGACCCAGTACTTC,CARGGQGGTQYF
TRBV5-8,TRBJ1-2,.,.,13,TGTGCCAGCAGCTTGGGGCGAAACTATGGCTACACCTTC,CASSLGRNYGYTF
TRBV6-5,TRBJ1-4,.,.,15,TGTGCCAGCAGTTACGCCGGAGCGGATTTTGAAAAACTGTTTTTT,CASSYAGADFEKLFF
TRBV7-9,TRBJ1-4,.,TRBD1,16,TGTGCCAGCAGCTTAGCGATCGGCAGGGGGCTGGAAAAACTGTTTTTT,CASSLAIGRGLEKLFF
TRBV6-2/TRBV6-3,TRBJ2-5,.,.,12,TGTGCCAGCAGTCAAATTACGGAGACCCAGTACTTC,CASSQITETQYF
TRBV7-9,TRBJ1-1,.,.,14,TGTGCCAGCAGCCCGCAGCTTGTGAACACTGAAGCTTTCTTT,CASSPQLVNTEAFF
TRBV28,TRBJ2-7,.,TRBD2,15,TGTGCCAGCAGTGCCGGCCTAGCGGGACCCTACGAGCAGTACTTC,CASSAGLAGPYEQYF
TRBV2,TRBJ2-2,.,TRBD1,18,TGTGCCAGCAGTGAAGACCTTCGACAGGGGGCGCTTATGGGGGAGCTGTTTTTT,CASSEDLRQGALMGELFF
TRBV3-1/TRBV3-2,TRBJ2-5,.,.,15,TGTGCCAGCAGCCAAGATTTGGGGGGCCAAGAGACCCAGTACTTC,CASSQDLGGQETQYF
TRBV6-5,TRBJ1-1,.,.,14,TGTGCCAGCAGTTATGGGGGGCCGAACACTGAAGCTTTCTTT,CASSYGGPNTEAFF
TRBV10-3,TRBJ1-1,few,.,11,TGTGCCATCAGTGAGTATGAAGCGGCTTTCTTT,CAISEYEAAFF